The rows below give T cell receptor beta chains drawn from one sample of a study of breast tumors, draining lymph nodes, adjacent tissues. MiXCR was run by TCRdb on the multiplex PCR reads, yielding one entry per CDR3 protein. The sample lists about 270,000 distinct CDR3 sequences; 30% to 35% were seen once. Sequenced: axillary lymph node tissue. Receptor source: a female donor with breast cancer. Some clones in this sample may be carry-over from other donors' samples. Each CDR3 is given with its conserved first and last residue.

cdr3_aa: CASSLFDYRTSGGYTF
v_call: TRBV11-2
cdr3_length: 16
j_call: TRBJ1-2

cdr3_aa: CSAQPSGSYEQYF
v_call: TRBV20-1
cdr3_length: 13
j_call: TRBJ2-7

cdr3_aa: CASSVDEELYGYTF
v_call: TRBV9
cdr3_length: 14
j_call: TRBJ1-2

cdr3_aa: CASSPAQANEKLFF
v_call: TRBV19
cdr3_length: 14
j_call: TRBJ1-4

cdr3_aa: CASSSSYGQRVQGTQYF
v_call: TRBV7-3
cdr3_length: 17
j_call: TRBJ2-5

cdr3_aa: CASSSTFNEELFF
v_call: TRBV12-3/TRBV12-4
cdr3_length: 13
j_call: TRBJ1-4

cdr3_aa: CSAPARANETLFF
v_call: TRBV20-1
cdr3_length: 13
j_call: TRBJ1-4

cdr3_aa: CANSLGRNWAAF
v_call: TRBV12-3/TRBV12-4
cdr3_length: 12
j_call: TRBJ1-2

cdr3_aa: CASSQVFPVTSGEQYF
v_call: TRBV14
cdr3_length: 16
j_call: TRBJ2-7

cdr3_aa: CASLSTARGGRGGYTF
v_call: TRBV6-1
cdr3_length: 16
j_call: TRBJ1-2

cdr3_aa: CASSEQRGSYNEQFF
v_call: TRBV10-1
cdr3_length: 15
j_call: TRBJ2-1

cdr3_aa: CASSPTSGYNEQFF
v_call: TRBV10-2
cdr3_length: 14
j_call: TRBJ2-1

cdr3_aa: CSARLGQGLDF
v_call: TRBV20-1
cdr3_length: 11
j_call: TRBJ2-1

cdr3_aa: CASSRTQENTGELFF
v_call: TRBV7-9
cdr3_length: 15
j_call: TRBJ2-2

cdr3_aa: CAISPTPGLAMNIGELFF
v_call: TRBV10-3
cdr3_length: 18
j_call: TRBJ2-2

cdr3_aa: CASSPQTGDYGYTF
v_call: TRBV5-1
cdr3_length: 14
j_call: TRBJ1-2

cdr3_aa: CASSGASGPGELFF
v_call: TRBV5-1
cdr3_length: 14
j_call: TRBJ2-2

cdr3_aa: CSALPQGVYGEQYF
v_call: TRBV20-1
cdr3_length: 14
j_call: TRBJ2-7

cdr3_aa: CASSLESGGLNDIQYF
v_call: TRBV5-1
cdr3_length: 16
j_call: TRBJ2-4

cdr3_aa: CASIGGGSYEQYF
v_call: TRBV2
cdr3_length: 13
j_call: TRBJ2-7

cdr3_aa: CASSFGSLNTGELFF
v_call: TRBV7-3
cdr3_length: 15
j_call: TRBJ2-2

cdr3_aa: CASSRDGTYGYTF
v_call: TRBV5-4
cdr3_length: 13
j_call: TRBJ1-2

cdr3_aa: CASSQDRKTQYF
v_call: TRBV19
cdr3_length: 12
j_call: TRBJ2-5

cdr3_aa: CASSANRVAAYEQYF
v_call: TRBV12-3/TRBV12-4
cdr3_length: 15
j_call: TRBJ2-7

cdr3_aa: CASGLVSGRRVTDTQYF
v_call: TRBV12-3/TRBV12-4
cdr3_length: 17
j_call: TRBJ2-3

cdr3_aa: CASTRGARYEQYF
v_call: TRBV3-1
cdr3_length: 13
j_call: TRBJ2-7

cdr3_aa: CASSARGDSTDTQFF
v_call: TRBV9
cdr3_length: 15
j_call: TRBJ2-1